This is a list of T cell receptor beta chains from one sample in a study of beta chain features in type 1 diabetes. The assay was immunoSEQ multiplex PCR, and TCRdb's table has in-frame clones only and misses some. The repertoire holds a few hundred thousand clones, with approximately 13% as singletons. Sequencing used naive CD4+ T cells from blood. The receptor set was obtained from a man under 40 with type 1 diabetes. Both conserved end residues are part of each CDR3. The D gene is left open where the match is weak. Clone sizes are given selectively: once, few, many, or a class where the clone is expanded.

J,size,V,D,DNA,CDR3
TRBJ2-5,NA,TRBV9,NA,TGTGCCAGCAGCGTAAGCCCCTCAGCGGGCCAAGAGACCCAGTACTTC,CASSVSPSAGQETQYF
TRBJ2-7,few,TRBV7-9,TRBD2,TGTGCCAGCAGCCTAGGACTAGCGGGGTCCTACGAGCAGTACTTC,CASSLGLAGSYEQYF
TRBJ1-5,NA,TRBV18,NA,TGTGCCAGCTCACCGACCAGCGGGGCTATTCAGCCCCAGCATTTT,CASSPTSGAIQPQHF
TRBJ1-1,NA,TRBV28,NA,TGTGCCAGCAGTTTAGTGGGGGCGCGGACTGAAGCTTTCTTT,CASSLVGARTEAFF
TRBJ2-7,NA,TRBV2,TRBD1,TGTGCCAGCAGTGAACCTGGGACAGTGGCCTACGAGCAGTACTTC,CASSEPGTVAYEQYF
TRBJ2-5,NA,TRBV11-2,TRBD2,TGTGCCAGCAGCCTCCGGACTAGCGGGGTGGAGACCCAGTACTTC,CASSLRTSGVETQYF
TRBJ2-3,few,TRBV9,NA,TGTGCCAGCAGCGCACAGGGTGGAGATACGCAGTATTTT,CASSAQGGDTQYF
TRBJ1-2,NA,TRBV4-1,TRBD1,TGCGCCAGCAGCCAAGAGTACAGGGGCAACTATGGCTACACCTTC,CASSQEYRGNYGYTF
TRBJ1-5,NA,TRBV5-1,TRBD1,TGCGCCAGCTCCGTTACCGCCCGGGACAGGGAGCCGGGCCAGCCCCAGCATTTT,CASSVTARDREPGQPQHF
TRBJ2-4,NA,TRBV30,TRBD2,TGTGCCTGGGGCGGGGGAGCCAAAAACATTCAGTACTTC,CAWGGGAKNIQYF
TRBJ2-2,NA,TRBV11-3,NA,TGTGCCAGCAGCCGGGGGGCCGGGTCCGGGGAGCTGTTTTTT,CASSRGAGSGELFF
TRBJ2-1,few,TRBV13,TRBD2,TGTGCCAGCAGCCTACGTCGGCTAGCGGGAGGGCCGGCCCCCTACAATGAGCAGTTCTTC,CASSLRRLAGGPAPYNEQFF
TRBJ2-3,NA,TRBV30,NA,TGTGCCTGGAGTGTGGGGCAGGGGTGGCCAGATACGCAGTATTTT,CAWSVGQGWPDTQYF
TRBJ2-7,few,TRBV18,NA,TGTGCCAGCTCACCACCCGGGACTGGGAGCTCCTACGAGCAGTACTTC,CASSPPGTGSSYEQYF
TRBJ2-3,NA,TRBV7-2,TRBD2,TGTGCCAGCAGCCCCTGGACTAGGAGCACAGATACGCAGTATTTT,CASSPWTRSTDTQYF
TRBJ2-7,few,TRBV6-6,NA,TGTGCCAGCACAAAGGAGAGCTCCTACGAGCAGTACTTC,CASTKESSYEQYF
TRBJ2-2,NA,TRBV30,TRBD2,TGTGCCTGGAGTCCCAGACTAGCTGGCACCGGGGAGCTGTTTTTT,CAWSPRLAGTGELFF
TRBJ2-3,NA,TRBV11-2,NA,TGTGCCAGCAGCTCGCGACAGGCCACAGATACGCAGTATTTT,CASSSRQATDTQYF
TRBJ2-3,NA,TRBV27,TRBD1,TGTGCCAGCAGTTTAGGGACAGGGGTCACAGATACGCAGTATTTT,CASSLGTGVTDTQYF
TRBJ2-2,few,TRBV7-2,NA,TGTGCCAGCAGCTATCCCAATCCCGGGGAGCTGTTTTTT,CASSYPNPGELFF
TRBJ1-4,NA,TRBV18,NA,TGTGCCAGCTCACCAGGGGCAGAAACAACAACTAATGAAAAACTGTTTTTT,CASSPGAETTTNEKLFF
TRBJ2-3,few,TRBV6-5,TRBD2,TGTGCCAGCAGTTACTCACTGGCGGGAGGGACAGATACGCAGTATTTT,CASSYSLAGGTDTQYF
TRBJ2-5,few,TRBV7-8,TRBD2,TGTGCCAGCAGCTTCCCAGCGGGAGTCGCAGAGACCCAGTACTTC,CASSFPAGVAETQYF
TRBJ2-5,NA,TRBV5-1,NA,TGCGCCAGCAGCGAGTCCCCCTTCAGGGGAGAGACCCAGTACTTC,CASSESPFRGETQYF
TRBJ2-5,few,TRBV10-3,NA,TGTGCCATCAGTGAGAGGGGCCGGGAGACCCAGTACTTC,CAISERGRETQYF
TRBJ1-6,NA,TRBV21-1,NA,TGTGCCAGCAGCAATGAGACGGGACAGGGGGCGGATAATTCACCCCTCCACTTT,CASSNETGQGADNSPLHF
TRBJ2-7,NA,TRBV5-1,TRBD1,TGCGCCAGCAGCCCCGGTGGGGGACAGGGTACCTACGAGCAGTACTTC,CASSPGGGQGTYEQYF
TRBJ1-4,NA,TRBV6-6,NA,TGTGCCAGCACCAACGGGGCGGGAAATGAAAAACTGTTTTTT,CASTNGAGNEKLFF
TRBJ2-7,few,TRBV5-6,NA,TGTGCCAGCATCTTATATCGACAGGCTGTTATACACGAGCAGTACTTC,CASILYRQAVIHEQYF
TRBJ2-1,few,TRBV4-1,TRBD2,TGCGCCAGCAGCCAAGTCCCAGCGGGAAAATACAATGAGCAGTTCTTC,CASSQVPAGKYNEQFF
TRBJ2-1,few,TRBV11-2,NA,TGTGCCAGCAGCTTAGAGGGAGGCTCCTACAATGAGCAGTTCTTC,CASSLEGGSYNEQFF
TRBJ2-5,NA,TRBV2,TRBD1,TGTGCCAGCAGTGCCCCGACAGGGGCGCGGGAGACCCAGTACTTC,CASSAPTGARETQYF
TRBJ1-5,NA,TRBV4-1,TRBD1,TGCGCCAGCAGCCAAGTGGGGGACAGGTTTTCCAATCAGCCCCAGCATTTT,CASSQVGDRFSNQPQHF
TRBJ1-5,NA,TRBV11-2,NA,TGTGCCAGCAGCTTAGTGGCGGGTCAGCCCCAGCATTTT,CASSLVAGQPQHF
TRBJ2-7,NA,TRBV6-5,NA,TGTGCCAGCAGCCCGACACCTTACGAGCAGTACTTC,CASSPTPYEQYF
TRBJ2-7,few,TRBV5-1,TRBD2,TGCGCCAGCAGCATTAGCGGGAGGGCCTTCGAGCAGTACTTC,CASSISGRAFEQYF
TRBJ2-5,NA,TRBV10-2,NA,TGCGCCAGCAGTGAGTACGAGGAGACCCAGTACTTC,CASSEYEETQYF
TRBJ1-5,few,TRBV2,NA,TGTGCCAGCAGGGCGGAGGCTAGCAATCAGCCCCAGCATTTT,CASRAEASNQPQHF
TRBJ1-5,NA,TRBV29-1,NA,TGCAGCGTTGAGGAGGGGTCCCATCAGCCCCAGCATTTT,CSVEEGSHQPQHF
TRBJ1-1,NA,TRBV11-2,NA,TGTGCCAGCAGCTTACGGTACGAACAGACTGAAGCTTTCTTT,CASSLRYEQTEAFF
TRBJ2-1,NA,TRBV4-1,TRBD2,TGCGCCAGCAGCCAAGAGACTAGCGGGATCCGATCCTACAATGAGCAGTTCTTC,CASSQETSGIRSYNEQFF
TRBJ1-2,NA,TRBV7-9,NA,TGTGCCAGCAGCCCCTCCTGGGCAGGGATCGACTATGGCTACACCTTC,CASSPSWAGIDYGYTF
TRBJ1-2,NA,TRBV6-4,NA,TGTGCCAGCAGGACCCAGCAAGGAGTCTACACCTTC,CASRTQQGVYTF
TRBJ2-7,few,TRBV5-6,TRBD2,TGTGCCAGCAGCTTGGGGGGGGGTAACCACGAGCAGTACTTC,CASSLGGGNHEQYF
TRBJ2-2,few,TRBV7-2,NA,TGTGCCAGCAGCTCCTACAGCCTTACGAACACCGGGGAGCTGTTTTTT,CASSSYSLTNTGELFF
TRBJ2-1,few,TRBV18,TRBD2,TGTGCCAGCTCACTGGGAGGGGCCGCCTACAATGAGCAGTTCTTC,CASSLGGAAYNEQFF